The clone carrying this T cell receptor (beta chain) has a count of ten or more. Its antigen is not identified. TCR beta VDJ and CDR3 were profiled, and genomic DNA was the template. TCRdb analysed the reads with MiXCR anew, one entry per CDR3 protein. Among 300,000 or so distinct CDR3 sequences, roughly half were seen once, and the ten largest hold approximately 8%. The data are from a study of CD8+CD57+ T cells in acquired aplastic anemia. For the study at large: DNA recovered from sorted CD4+ and CD8+ cells had a mean of approximately 3.5 ug.

Findings and caveats of the study: A set of more than 25 CD8+ CDR3 sequences was shared between patients and controls, and these sequences appeared highly expressed in patients. Patients versus controls showed no significant CD8+ Simpson's diversity difference.

The V gene's germline CDR1 is KGHSH and CDR2 LQKENI. This CDR3 region has 13 residues. Trimming removed 2 bases at V and 0 bases at J, with 5 bases between. Sequencing was performed on sorted CD4+, CD8+, or CD8+CD57+ T cells (not recorded which) from PBMCs. The sequence came from a human donor with severe aplastic anemia or a healthy control (not recorded which). The J gene is TRBJ2-7, the V gene TRBV18; a possible D gene is TRBD1 (5 bases). DNA for the CDR3: TGTGCCAGCTCACCAGGGGCCTCCTACGAGCAGTACTTC. This translates into CASSPGASYEQYF.